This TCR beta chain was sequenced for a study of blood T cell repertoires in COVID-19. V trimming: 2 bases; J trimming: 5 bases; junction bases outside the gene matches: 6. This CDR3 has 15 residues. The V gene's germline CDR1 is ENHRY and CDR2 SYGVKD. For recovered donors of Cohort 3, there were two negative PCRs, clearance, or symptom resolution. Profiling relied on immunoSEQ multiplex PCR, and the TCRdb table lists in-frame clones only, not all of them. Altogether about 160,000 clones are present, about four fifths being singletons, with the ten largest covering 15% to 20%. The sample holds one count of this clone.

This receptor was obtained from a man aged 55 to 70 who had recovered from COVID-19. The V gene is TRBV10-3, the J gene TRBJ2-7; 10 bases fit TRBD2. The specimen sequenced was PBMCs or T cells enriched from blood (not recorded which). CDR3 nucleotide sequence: TGTGCCATCAGTGAGGGAGCGGGGGGGCAGAACGAGCAGTACTTC. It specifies CAISEGAGGQNEQYF.